What follows are 8 T cell receptor beta chains derived from one specimen sequenced in a study of blood T cell repertoires in COVID-19. The protocol was immunoSEQ multiplex PCR, while the TCRdb copy is restricted to in-frame clones and leaves out a portion. Among fewer than 400,000 clones listed, under 90% were seen once. The sequencing input was peripheral blood. Receptors originate from a woman between 25 and 40 years old with COVID-19, enrolled during active disease.

The rearrangement uses TRBV5-5 and TRBJ1-2, with D uncertain. V lost 4 bases and J lost 0, with 13 bases in between. The CDR3 is 15 residues long. Looked up from germline, CDR1 is SGHKS and CDR2 is YYEKEE (reference sequence). In nucleotides, the CDR3 is TGTGCCAGCAGCACAACGGCGGGGTCTAACTATGGCTACACCTTC. It is translated as CASSTTAGSNYGYTF.

The chain carries TRBV6-5 and TRBJ2-1; 10 bases are shared with TRBD2. The ends lost 7 bases at V and 4 bases at J; junction bases unmatched: 7. Looked up from germline, CDR1 is MNHEY and CDR2 is SVGAGI. The CDR3 contains 15 residues. The CDR3 DNA sequence: TGTGCCAGCACTCCAGCGGGGGGGAAATACAATGAGCAGTTCTTC. Protein: CASTPAGGKYNEQFF.

The chain has TRBV6-6 and TRBJ1-3, with D tentatively TRBD1 (6 bases). Trimming cost V 4 bases and J 2 bases, with 12 bases left between them. This CDR3 spans 15 amino acids. CDR1 is MNHNY and CDR2 is SVGAGI in the germline V gene (reference sequence). The CDR3 protein is CASSSPDSPGNTIYF. The CDR3 nucleotides are TGTGCCAGCAGTTCACCGGACAGTCCTGGAAACACCATATATTTT.

This chain joins TRBV5-1 and TRBJ2-3; a possible D gene is TRBD2 (6 bases). V lost 4 bases to trimming and J lost 0 bases, with 15 bases between them. Germline V CDR1 and CDR2: SGHRS, YFSETQ. The CDR3 is 16 residues long. Here the CDR3 DNA reads TGCGCCAGCAGCCCCTTTGGAGGGGCCAGCACAGATACGCAGTATTTT. Its translation is CASSPFGGASTDTQYF. The full variable domain, completed using reference TRBV5-1 and TRBJ2-3, is KAGVTQTPRYLIKTRGQQVTLSCSPISGHRSVSWYQQTPGQGLQFLFEYFSETQRNKGNFPGRFSGRQFSNSRSEMNVSTLELGDSALYLCASSPFGGASTDTQYFGPGTRLTVL.

The chain employs TRBV29-1 and TRBJ1-2; D uncertain. Germline assignment: CDR1 SQVTM and CDR2 ANQGSEA. This CDR3 has 12 residues. V gave up 7 bases and J gave up 4 bases, with 13 bases separating them. The CDR3 coding sequence is TGCAGCGCGACGGACGGACTCTATGGCTACACCTTC. Amino acids: CSATDGLYGYTF.

The chain carries TRBV5-6 and TRBJ1-2; 9 bases line up with TRBD1. Germline loops: CDR1 SGHDT, CDR2 YYEEEE. Germline trimming cut 2 bases from V and 3 bases from J; bases unmatched to any gene: 2. CDR3 length: 14 amino acids. This chain's CDR3 is CASSLTGGYYGYTF. CDR3 bases: TGTGCCAGCAGCTTAACAGGGGGCTACTATGGCTACACCTTC.

J is TRBJ1-5 and V is TRBV7-8, with unresolved D. The CDR3 spans 13 residues. Germline V gives CDR1 SGHVS, CDR2 FQNEAQ. Trimming stripped 6 bases from V and 0 bases from J, with 6 bases between. CDR3 bases: TGTGCCAGCAGACGATATAGCAATCAGCCCCAGCATTTT. Translating it yields CASRRYSNQPQHF. Looking up the rest from reference TRBV7-8 and TRBJ1-5 gives the full variable domain: GAGVSQSPRYKVAKRGQDVALRCDPISGHVSLFWYQQALGQGPEFLTYFQNEAQLDKSGLPSDRFFAERPEGSVSTLKIQRTQQEDSAVYLCASRRYSNQPQHFGDGTRLSIL.

This clone was seen a single time. This sequence joins TRBV28 and TRBJ1-5, with D perhaps matching TRBD1 (5 bases). Trimming stripped 5 bases from V and 7 bases from J, with 15 bases between. The germline gives CDR1 MDHEN, CDR2 SYDVKM. The CDR3 is 14 amino acids. The CDR3 region is CASSPPGMGQPQHF. Here the CDR3 DNA reads TGTGCCAGCAGTCCTCCAGGGATGGGGCAGCCCCAGCATTTT.